What follows are 15 T cell receptor beta chains derived from one specimen sequenced in a study of shared clonotypes between healthy human individuals. Method: immunoSEQ multiplex PCR; TCRdb's copy keeps in-frame clones and lacks some. The sample has some 350,000 clones, roughly 70% seen once; the top ten hold around a tenth. Material for sequencing was memory CD4+ T cells sorted from blood. Noted subset: CD45RA-negative fraction. The receptor source for this set is a man aged 25 to 40 in good health.

This chain joins TRBV5-8 and TRBJ2-1; D assignment may be TRBD1 or TRBD2 (5 bases each). V lost 7 bases, J lost 12 bases, and 17 bases lay in between. The germline gives CDR1 SGHTS, CDR2 YDEGEE. CDR3 length equals 12 residues. The CDR3 reads CASPAPGPVQFF. CDR3 coding DNA: TGTGCCAGCCCCGCCCCGGGGCCCGTGCAGTTCTTC.

V usage is TRBV27 and J usage is TRBJ2-7; the D gene is possibly TRBD2 (7 bases). The CDR3 runs 15 residues. CDR1 MNHEY and CDR2 SMNVEV come from the germline V gene (reference sequence). V was trimmed by 6 bases and J by 4 bases, leaving 19 bases between them. The CDR3 sequence: CASRPGGRSGYEQYF. Written as DNA, the CDR3 is TGTGCCAGCAGGCCCGGGGGGCGGAGTGGGTACGAGCAGTACTTC.

The chain employs TRBV30 and TRBJ2-1, with a tentative D call TRBD1 (6 bases). CDR1 GTSNPN and CDR2 SVGIG come from the germline V gene (reference sequence). V was pared by 1 base and J by 1 base, with 26 bases between. CDR3 length: 20 residues. The CDR3 loop is CAWSGAARTGSRSSYNEQFF. The CDR3, as DNA: TGTGCCTGGAGTGGCGCAGCCCGAACAGGGTCGCGGAGTTCCTACAATGAGCAGTTCTTC.

Only a few counts were recorded for this clone. The rearrangement links TRBV5-5 to TRBJ1-4; D is unresolved. The CDR3 consists of 13 residues. CDR1 and CDR2 from the germline V gene are SGHKS and YYEKEE (reference sequence). The V gene lost 4 bases and the J gene lost 5 bases, with 9 bases spanning the gap. This CDR3 reads CASSSAQNEKLFF. As DNA, the CDR3 is TGTGCCAGCAGCAGTGCCCAAAATGAAAAACTGTTTTTT.

The chain uses TRBV2 and TRBJ2-7; 9 nucleotides match TRBD2. CDR3 length equals 16 residues. Trimming cost V 5 bases and J 4 bases; bases outside gene matches: 12. Per germline, CDR1 SNHLY and CDR2 FYNNEI. This CDR3 reads CASSKSQAGGPYEQYF. The CDR3 DNA reads as TGTGCCAGCAGTAAATCCCAAGCGGGAGGACCTTACGAGCAGTACTTC.

The chain recombines TRBV7-2 with TRBJ2-7; D might be TRBD1 (7 bases). CDR1 and CDR2 (germline): SGHTA, FQGNSA. This CDR3 region has 16 residues. The V end lost 5 bases, the J end lost 5 bases, and 22 bases lay between the germline ends. DNA of the CDR3: TGTGCCAGCAGCCGCGGGCGGAGACAGGGACTGGACGAGCAGTACTTC. This sequence encodes CASSRGRRQGLDEQYF.

The chain combines TRBV4-2 with TRBJ2-1; possibly TRBD2 for D (5 bases). V was shortened by 1 base and J by 1 base, with 8 bases between the two germline ends. The CDR3 has 15 amino acids. In germline, CDR1 is LGHNA, CDR2 YNFKEQ. CDR3 bases: TGTGCCAGCAGCCAAGTTCGGGAATCCTACAATGAGCAGTTCTTC. It codes for CASSQVRESYNEQFF.

A note on this clone: With only one base between it and a far larger clone, this is likely a read error. Other DNA sequences of this sample code for an identical CDR3. The chain carries TRBV5-6 and TRBJ2-5, with D unresolved. CDR3 length: 14 residues. Germline V gives CDR1 SGHDT, CDR2 YYEEEE. Trimming took off 5 bases at V and 5 bases at J, with 16 bases between the two ends. The CDR3 here is CASSPRPSEETQYF. As DNA, the CDR3 is TGTGCCAGCAGTCCCCGTCCGAGTGAGGAGACCCAGTACTTC.

The table lists this clone with a count of one. The chain is built from TRBV11-2 and TRBJ2-7, with 11 bases aligning to TRBD2. V was pared by 6 bases and J by 2 bases, with 6 bases of the junction left unmatched. Germline V lookup: CDR1 SGHAT, CDR2 FQNNGV. The CDR3 has 15 residues. The CDR3 region is CASRRISGRAYEQYF. CDR3 DNA: TGTGCCAGCAGAAGAATTAGCGGGAGGGCCTACGAGCAGTACTTC.

This clone came up a few times. The chain uses TRBV2 and TRBJ2-2; D call uncertain. The CDR3 consists of 14 residues. The ends were cut back, 4 bases at V and 2 bases at J, with 8 bases in the middle. Germline CDR1 reads SNHLY; CDR2 reads FYNNEI. The CDR3 reads CASSVRENTGELFF. CDR3 sequence (DNA): TGTGCCAGCAGTGTCCGAGAAAACACCGGGGAGCTGTTTTTT. Using reference TRBV2 and TRBJ2-2 for the parts outside the CDR3, the full variable domain is EPEVTQTPSHQVTQMGQEVILRCVPISNHLYFYWYRQILGQKVEFLVSFYNNEISEKSEIFDDQFSVERPDGSNFTLKIRSTKLEDSAMYFCASSVRENTGELFFGEGSRLTVL.

This sequence joins TRBV6-1 and TRBJ2-2; D may be TRBD1 (6 bases). The CDR3 runs to 13 residues. Germline loops: CDR1 MNHNS, CDR2 SASEGT. V was pared by 5 bases and J by 4 bases, with 8 bases between. In DNA form, the CDR3 reads TGTGCCAGCAGTTTGGACAGCACCGGGGAGCTGTTTTTT. It translates to CASSLDSTGELFF.

The chain uses TRBV23-1 and TRBJ1-1; TRBD1 matches 9 bases. TRBV23-1 is an ORF, and what it does is uncertain. Germline trimming cut 4 bases from V and 0 bases from J; bases unmatched to any gene: 9. CDR3 length equals 17 residues. The CDR3 DNA is TGCGCCAGCAGTCGTGGGGACAGGGTAGAAATGAACACTGAAGCTTTCTTT. Translation: CASSRGDRVEMNTEAFF.

This clone was seen at least ten times. V is TRBV4-1 and J is TRBJ1-5, with a weak D call TRBD1 (6 bases). The CDR3 consists of 16 residues. Germline CDR1 reads MGHRA; CDR2 reads YSYEKL. The germline V and J ends were trimmed by 4 bases and 3 bases, with 16 bases remaining between them. The CDR3: CASSRGGDTINQPQHF. The DNA of the CDR3 is TGCGCCAGCAGCCGAGGAGGGGACACAATCAATCAGCCCCAGCATTTT.

The rearrangement uses TRBV9 and TRBJ1-4; a weak D match, TRBD1 (6 bases). The V gene's germline CDR1 is SGDLS and CDR2 YYNGEE. This CDR3 contains 15 residues. V gave up 3 bases and J gave up 8 bases, with 17 bases separating them. The CDR3: CASSGGTLGAEKLFF. CDR3 nucleotide sequence: TGTGCCAGCAGCGGGGGGACACTTGGAGCCGAAAAACTGTTTTTT.

This sequence joins TRBV7-8 and TRBJ2-3; maybe TRBD2 (6 bases). V gave up 0 bases and J gave up 9 bases, with 25 bases separating them. Germline-derived CDR1 and CDR2 are SGHVS and FQNEAQ. The CDR3 loop spans 18 amino acids. The chain's CDR3 is CASSLAQSDRGGRSTQYF. Written as DNA, the CDR3 is TGTGCCAGCAGCTTAGCGCAATCAGATCGTGGAGGGCGGTCGACGCAGTATTTT.